This T cell receptor beta chain appears in the sequencing data of a study of OX40 agonist ivuxolimab in advanced cancers. On the study more broadly: Those treated in dose escalation had hepatocellular carcinoma, melanoma, renal cell cancer or head and neck cancer. Allowance was made for prior anti-PD-1, anti-PD-L1 or anti-CTLA-4 therapy, and roughly 39% had some. Three patients had partial responses: one hepatocellular carcinoma, two cutaneous melanoma.

V was shortened by 5 bases and J by 10 bases, with 18 bases between the two germline ends. The length of the CDR3 is 14 residues. Per germline, CDR1 SGHAT and CDR2 FQNNGV. Sequencing was performed with immunoSEQ multiplex PCR; in TCRdb, only in-frame clones are kept and a portion is missing. Of 85,000 to 95,000 clones in the sample, roughly nine tenths were seen once. Patients with a history of autoimmune disease or on systemic immunosuppression were excluded. The origin of this receptor is an adult with an advanced solid tumor such as melanoma, head and neck, liver or kidney cancer. The specimen was CD4+ or CD8+ T cells sorted from blood, collected in a trial of the OX40 agonist ivuxolimab. This rearrangement joins TRBV11-2 to TRBJ2-1; D gene ambiguous. CDR3 region: CASSPRKENPEQFF. CDR3 DNA: TGTGCCAGCAGCCCCCGCAAAGAAAACCCGGAGCAGTTCTTC.